These T cell receptor beta chains were read from a single sample in a study of CD8 T cells in Susac syndrome. TCRdb recomputed calls from the immunoSEQ multiplex PCR reads with MiXCR, one row per CDR3 protein. The profile shows roughly 150,000 distinct CDR3 sequences, approximately 96% of them singletons. Sequencing was carried out using CD4+ T cells from PBMCs. These TCRs come from a human donor with Susac syndrome. Each CDR3 is given with its conserved first and last residue. The D gene is left open where the match is weak. A clone size is listed for some rows: how often the clone was seen (once, few, many), or a class if it is expanded.

18,TRBD2,-,TRBV7-9,TRBJ2-1,CASSPRRVSGNSYNEQFF,TGTGCCAGCAGCCCACGACGGGTTAGCGGGAACTCCTACAATGAGCAGTTCTTC
17,-,-,TRBV29-1,TRBJ1-2,CSVVKWRSREKNYGYTF,TGCAGCGTTGTCAAATGGCGATCAAGAGAAAAAAACTATGGCTACACCTTC
18,TRBD2,-,TRBV18,TRBJ2-3,CASSPGTSGGPSTDTQYF,TGTGCCAGCTCACCCGGGACTAGCGGGGGCCCGTCCACAGATACGCAGTATTTT
13,TRBD2,-,TRBV20-1,TRBJ2-1,CSARLAGGSEQFF,TGCAGTGCCCGACTAGCGGGGGGAAGCGAGCAGTTCTTC
15,TRBD1,-,TRBV4-1,TRBJ2-7,CASSLGQGGGYEQYF,TGCGCCAGCAGCCTGGGACAGGGCGGAGGATACGAGCAGTACTTC
11,-,-,TRBV6-4,TRBJ2-3,CASSAGNTQYF,TGTGCCAGCAGTGCCGGGAATACGCAGTATTTT
13,-,once,TRBV4-1,TRBJ1-1,CASSQDIDTEAFF,TGCGCCAGCAGCCAAGATATTGACACTGAAGCTTTCTTT
13,-,-,TRBV20-1,TRBJ1-5,CSAKDSSNQPQHF,TGCAGTGCCAAGGACAGTAGCAATCAGCCCCAGCATTTT
16,-,-,TRBV9,TRBJ2-7,CASSVGPLAVAYEQYF,TGTGCCAGCAGCGTAGGTCCCTTGGCAGTCGCCTACGAGCAGTACTTC
14,-,-,TRBV20-1,TRBJ1-2,CSARFGTRSYGYTF,TGCAGTGCACGATTTGGGACAAGGAGCTATGGCTACACCTTC
17,TRBD1,once,TRBV20-1,TRBJ1-5,CSARGGPGTGRNQPQHF,TGCAGTGCTAGAGGTGGTCCCGGGACAGGGCGCAATCAGCCCCAGCATTTT